This T cell receptor (beta chain) emerged from a study of blood T cell repertoires in COVID-19. Whole-study context: There were acute and convalescent COVID-19 samples, and they came from the United States, Italy and Spain.

Germline-derived CDR1 and CDR2 are SGHNT and YENEEA. This CDR3 comprises 17 residues. The junction had 7 bases not matched to a gene; V was cut back by 3 bases and J by 0 bases. Cohort placement rested on clinical history that participants reported themselves. Here immunoSEQ multiplex PCR was the method, and the copy in TCRdb shows in-frame clones only, minus some. The table includes about 220,000 clones, 70% to 85% detected once. The specimen was PBMCs or T cells enriched from blood (not recorded which). The rearrangement links TRBV11-3 to TRBJ2-4, with 8 bases fitting TRBD2. This sequence originates from a woman aged 40 to 55 with acute COVID-19. In DNA, the CDR3 is TGTGCCAGCAGCTTTTCTGTTCGGGAGGGAGCCAAAAACATTCAGTACTTC. This gives the protein CASSFSVREGAKNIQYF.